The T cell receptor beta chain under discussion was sequenced for a study of immune evolution from preneoplasia to lung adenocarcinoma. The wider study: HLA loss of heterozygosity: roughly 7.5% AIS, under 19% MIA, about 35% ADC, none AAH.

Assay used: immunoSEQ multiplex PCR; TCRdb lists only in-frame clones, some missing. The data show about 4,100 clones, approximately 80% seen once. Between the mid-2010s and the late 2010s, patients underwent resection in Japan or China. Histologic diagnosis was independently verified by two lung pathologists. Germline loops: CDR1 SGHKS, CDR2 YYEKEE (reference sequence). V dropped 2 bases and J dropped 5 bases, with 13 bases sitting between them. This CDR3 is built from 15 residues. The TCR originated in a person aged 50-70 years with lung adenocarcinoma. The specimen sequenced was FFPE minimally invasive lung adenocarcinoma tissue. The chain uses TRBV5-5 and TRBJ2-2; D may be TRBD2 (5 bases). The CDR3 here is CASSLASGNTGELFF. CDR3 bases: TGTGCCAGCAGCTTAGCTTCGGGAAATACCGGGGAGCTGTTTTTT.